A single sample is the source of the 3 T cell receptor beta chains below, sequenced in a study of T cells in Graves' hyperthyroidism and ophthalmopathy. Amplification of TCR beta CDR3 regions used RNA as the template. When the TCR CDR3 underwent first-round RT-PCR, the HTBI primer set was used. In TCRdb, the multiplex PCR reads were re-called with MiXCR into one record per CDR3 protein. Seen here are 550,000 to 650,000 distinct CDR3 sequences, approximately 15% observed once, and the top ten hold about 14%. The sequencing input was blood. These receptors were collected from a woman between 35 and 50 years old with Graves' hyperthyroidism.

This clonotype occurred many times. The chain employs TRBV11-2 and TRBJ2-3; 7 positions match TRBD2. CDR1 is SGHAT and CDR2 is FQNNGV in the germline V gene. V shed 9 bases and J 5 bases; nucleotides not matched to a gene: 8. The CDR3 is 13 residues long. CDR3 nucleotide sequence: TGTGCCAGTGGGGGGGAGGGCCGAGATACGCAGTATTTT. Translation: CASGGEGRDTQYF. Looking up the rest from reference TRBV11-2 and TRBJ2-3 gives the full variable domain: EAGVAQSPRYKIIEKRQSVAFWCNPISGHATLYWYQQILGQGPKLLIQFQNNGVVDDSQLPKDRFSAERLKGVDSTLKIQPAKLEDSAVYLCASGGEGRDTQYFGPGTRLTVL.

This clonotype was counted a few times. The chain has TRBV11-3 and TRBJ2-1, with a tentative D call TRBD2 (5 bases). The germline V gene encodes CDR1 SGHNT and CDR2 YENEEA. Trimming removed 1 base at V and 7 bases at J, with 14 bases between. CDR3 length: 15 amino acids. CDR3 in amino acids: CASSLVESPGNEQFF. The CDR3 nucleotides are TGTGCCAGCAGCTTAGTTGAGTCGCCGGGGAATGAGCAGTTCTTC.

In its sample, this clonotype was seen many times. The chain joins TRBV5-1 to TRBJ2-1, with 8 bases that match TRBD2. Unmatched junction bases numbered 5, after V lost 6 bases and J lost 0 bases. The CDR3 length is 15 residues. The V gene's germline CDR1 is SGHRS and CDR2 YFSETQ. The CDR3 DNA is TGCGCCAGCACGAAGGCGGGGGGCTCCTACAATGAGCAGTTCTTC. This codes for CASTKAGGSYNEQFF.